A single TCR beta chain is shown here with its context. What this receptor recognizes is not known. Within one base of it there is no much larger clone, and no base qualities were kept. The source of the sample is a study of T cells after yellow fever vaccination (dated by TCRdb to between 2017 and 2020). Some background on the complete study: The SMART-Seq v4 Ultra Low Input RNA kit was used to prepare libraries from fractions with low cell numbers. To follow T-cell clones before and after both primary and booster YFV17D yellow fever vaccination, bulk TCR alpha and beta repertoires underwent longitudinal sequencing. Two healthy male donors, one aged 18 to 30 and one aged 30 to 40 years, made up the cohort. Blood was drawn at multiple timepoints before and after primary and secondary immunization, with bulk PBMC replicates and cell subsets isolated.

The sequencing machine was an Illumina NovaSeq 6000. TCR cDNA was made using 5'RACE template switching, a step that added a universal primer site and unique molecular identifiers. Priming of cDNA synthesis was performed from both the TCR alpha and TCR beta constant segments. Library amplification used two PCR steps, and the second PCR step added sample barcodes and sequencing adapters. Sequencing of libraries was done on Illumina HiSeq 2500 (2x100 bp) or NovaSeq (2x150 bp). Processing in the source paper ran as follows. MIGEC handled demultiplexing of reads and collapsing into UMI consensus sequences, while MiXCR performed V(D)J alignment. Vaccine-responding clonotypes were identified with edgeR using replicate PBMC samples, with FDR below 0.01 and a log2 fold change above 5 up to day 15 being required. CD4 or CD8 identity was assigned to each bulk clonotype according to whether the clonotype was present at higher abundance in the sequenced CD4 repertoire or the sequenced CD8 repertoire. TCRdb passed the public sequencing reads through fastp at Q25 and MiXCR, retaining productive beta sequences. CDR3 protein sequences are deduplicated, and each keeps its most common genes and DNA. The V and J calls and clone size come from TCRdb's table, not from the authors' own analysis. For this sample the table gives some 300,000 distinct CDR3 sequences, of which around 10% were detected only once. Of the sample, about 3.7% is held by the ten largest clones.

Trimming takes 4 bases from V and 11 bases from J, and the germline ends sit 15 bases apart. Including the terminal cysteine and phenylalanine, the CDR3 comprises 14 residues. The only DNA kept is the CDR3, 42 bases in frame from the first base. The sample's treatment or condition label, decoded: live attenuated yellow fever vaccine strain. PBMCs were isolated from peripheral blood using a standard Ficoll-Paque protocol. Dynabeads CD4 and CD8 positive selection kits were used to isolate the CD4 and CD8 T-cell fractions. TriZol was used to extract RNA from bulk PBMCs, CD4 and CD8 fractions, and dextramer-positive and dextramer-negative fractions. The research as a whole found: Because abundant contaminating clonotypes from the bulk population could be contained in FACS-sorted repertoires, computational filtering was required. Most clones expanded after primary vaccination were re-detected after the booster (almost 97% of CD4 and around 88% of CD8), suggesting broad memory maintenance. Because only a couple of donors were included in the study, the extent to which the findings can be generalized is limited. A small fraction of clonotypes showed up in both the CD4 and CD8 compartments, probably as a result of convergent recombination. Compared with the primary T-cell response, the secondary T-cell response was weaker but faster, peaking on day 5 rather than day 15.

Here the sequenced sample was CD4+ T cells sorted from PBMCs, taken 5 days after the yellow fever booster vaccination. The chain was built from TRBV12-3 or TRBV12-4 and TRBJ1-6, with the D gene call left open. The TCR comes from a young man who received the YFV17D yellow fever vaccine. The nucleotides read TGTGCCAGCAGTTCGAAAGGAGGGTGGGCACCCCTCCACTTT. Its protein product is CASSSKGGWAPLHF.